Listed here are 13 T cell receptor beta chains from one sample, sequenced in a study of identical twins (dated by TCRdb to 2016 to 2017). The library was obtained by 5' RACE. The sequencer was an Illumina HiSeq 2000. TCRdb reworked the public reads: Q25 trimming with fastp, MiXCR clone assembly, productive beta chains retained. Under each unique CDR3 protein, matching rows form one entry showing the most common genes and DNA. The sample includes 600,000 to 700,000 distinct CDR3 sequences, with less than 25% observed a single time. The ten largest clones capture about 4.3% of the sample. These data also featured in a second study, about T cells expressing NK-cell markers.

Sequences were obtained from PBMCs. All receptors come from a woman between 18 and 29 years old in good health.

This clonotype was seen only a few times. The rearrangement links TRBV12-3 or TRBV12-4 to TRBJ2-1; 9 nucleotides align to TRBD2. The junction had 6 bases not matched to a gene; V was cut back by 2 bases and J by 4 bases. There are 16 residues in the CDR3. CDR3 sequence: CASSLKLAGTYNEQFF. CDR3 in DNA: TGTGCCAGCAGTTTAAAGCTAGCGGGGACTTACAATGAGCAGTTCTTC.

The CDR3 sequence: CSAREWANTGELFF. The CDR3 region has the DNA TGCAGTGCTAGAGAGTGGGCGAACACCGGGGAGCTGTTTTTT. This chain links TRBV20-1 with TRBJ2-2; D is ambiguous. This CDR3 has 14 residues. Trimming stripped 0 bases from V and 0 bases from J, with 5 bases between. Germline V gene lookup returns CDR1 DFQATT and CDR2 SNEGSKA (reference sequence).

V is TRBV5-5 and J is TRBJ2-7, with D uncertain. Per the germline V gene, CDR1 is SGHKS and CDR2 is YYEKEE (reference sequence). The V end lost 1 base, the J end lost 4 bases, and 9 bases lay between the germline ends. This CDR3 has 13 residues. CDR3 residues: CASSLLWHYEQYF. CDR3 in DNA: TGTGCCAGCAGCTTGTTGTGGCATTACGAGCAGTACTTC.

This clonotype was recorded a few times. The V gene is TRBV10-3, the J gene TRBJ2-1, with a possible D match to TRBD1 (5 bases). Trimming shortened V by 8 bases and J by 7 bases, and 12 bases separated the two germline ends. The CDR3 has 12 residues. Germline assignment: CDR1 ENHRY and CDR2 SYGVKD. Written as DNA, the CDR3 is TGTGCCATCGGGGCGACCTTGAATGAGCAGTTCTTC. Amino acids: CAIGATLNEQFF.

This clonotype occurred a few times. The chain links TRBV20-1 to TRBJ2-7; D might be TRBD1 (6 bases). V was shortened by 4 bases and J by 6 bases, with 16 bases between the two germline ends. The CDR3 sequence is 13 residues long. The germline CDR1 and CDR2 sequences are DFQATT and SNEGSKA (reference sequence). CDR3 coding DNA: TGCAGTGCTACGGACAGTTCCTTGGGCGAGCAGTACTTC. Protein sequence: CSATDSSLGEQYF.

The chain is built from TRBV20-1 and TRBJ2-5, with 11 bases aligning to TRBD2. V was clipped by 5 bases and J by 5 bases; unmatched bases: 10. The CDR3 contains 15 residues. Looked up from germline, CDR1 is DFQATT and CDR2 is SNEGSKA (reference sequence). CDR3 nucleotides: TGCAGTGCTGCAGGGGGTAGCGGGAGGGGGGAGACCCAGTACTTC. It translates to CSAAGGSGRGETQYF.

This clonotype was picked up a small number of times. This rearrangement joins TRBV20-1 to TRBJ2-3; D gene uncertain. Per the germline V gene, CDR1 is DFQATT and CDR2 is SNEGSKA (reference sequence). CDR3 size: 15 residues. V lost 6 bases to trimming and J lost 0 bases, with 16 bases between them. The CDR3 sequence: CSAALGVTSTDTQYF. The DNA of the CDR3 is TGCAGTGCCGCCTTAGGCGTGACTAGCACAGATACGCAGTATTTT.

The CDR3 here is CASSLTGTEPTSEQYF. The CDR3 nucleotides are TGCGCCAGCAGCTTGACGGGGACAGAGCCTACGAGCGAGCAGTACTTC. V and J are TRBV5-1 and TRBJ2-7; TRBD1 aligns across 7 bases. Unmatched junction bases numbered 13, after V lost 1 base and J lost 6 bases. The CDR3 runs to 16 residues. The germline V gene has CDR1 SGHRS and CDR2 YFSETQ.

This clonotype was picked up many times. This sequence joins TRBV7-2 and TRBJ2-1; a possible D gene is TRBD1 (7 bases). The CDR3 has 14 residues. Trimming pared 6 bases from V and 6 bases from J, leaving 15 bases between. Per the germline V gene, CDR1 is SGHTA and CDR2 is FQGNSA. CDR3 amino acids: CASSPDREVNEQFF. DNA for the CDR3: TGTGCCAGCAGTCCTGACAGGGAGGTCAATGAGCAGTTCTTC.

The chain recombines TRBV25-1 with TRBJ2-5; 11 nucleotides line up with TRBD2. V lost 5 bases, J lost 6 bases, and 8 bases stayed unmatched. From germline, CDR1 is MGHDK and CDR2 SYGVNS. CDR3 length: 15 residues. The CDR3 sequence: CASSTVAGGPKTQYF. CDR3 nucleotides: TGTGCCAGCAGTACCGTAGCGGGAGGGCCGAAGACCCAGTACTTC. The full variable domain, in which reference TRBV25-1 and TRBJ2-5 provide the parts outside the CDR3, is EADIYQTPRYLVIGTGKKITLECSQTMGHDKMYWYQQDPGMELHLIHYSYGVNSTEKGDLSSESTVSRIRTEHFPLTLESARPSHTSQYLCASSTVAGGPKTQYFGPGTRLLVL.

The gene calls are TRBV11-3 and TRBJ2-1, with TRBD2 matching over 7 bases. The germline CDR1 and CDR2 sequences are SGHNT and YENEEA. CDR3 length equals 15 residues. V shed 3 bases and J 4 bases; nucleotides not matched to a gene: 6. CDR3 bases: TGTGCCAGCAGCTTGAGGGGAGGGGAGTACAATGAGCAGTTCTTC. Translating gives CASSLRGGEYNEQFF.

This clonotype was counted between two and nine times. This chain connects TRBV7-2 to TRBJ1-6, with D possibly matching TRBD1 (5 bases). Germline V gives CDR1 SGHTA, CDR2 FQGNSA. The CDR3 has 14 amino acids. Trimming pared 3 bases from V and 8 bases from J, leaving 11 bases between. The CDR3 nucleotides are TGTGCCAGCAGCTTGTGGGGGGAGGATTCACCCCTCCACTTT. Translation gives CASSLWGEDSPLHF.

Written as DNA, the CDR3 is TGCAGTGCCAGTCGTTCGGGCAGGGGTATCTATGGCTACACCTTC. Translating gives CSASRSGRGIYGYTF. The rearrangement uses TRBV20-1 and TRBJ1-2; D may be TRBD1 (6 bases). This CDR3 spans 15 amino acids. Between the trimmed V and J ends, which lost 6 bases and 4 bases, there was a span of 21 bases. Germline V gene lookup returns CDR1 DFQATT and CDR2 SNEGSKA (reference sequence).